These T cell receptor beta chains were read from a single sample in a study of cytomegalovirus exposure and HLA in healthy donors. The data were produced by immunoSEQ multiplex PCR, yet TCRdb's version contains in-frame clones alone and is incomplete. The sample has roughly 92,000 clones, 80% seen once. The sequenced material came from PBMCs. Receptors originate from a man aged 50-60 years in good health and CMV-seropositive. The CDR3 runs from the conserved cysteine through the conserved F or W. D genes are given only for firm matches. The listing skips clone size in some rows; elsewhere it reads once, few, many or a size class.

cdr3_aa	cdr3_nt	v_call	cdr3_length	j_call	d_call	clone_size
CASSPSGSTYEQYF	TGTGCCAGCAGCCCTAGCGGGAGTACCTACGAGCAGTACTTC	TRBV5-4	14	TRBJ2-7	TRBD2	-
CASGLAGIDTQYF	TGTGCCAGCGGACTAGCGGGAATCGATACGCAGTATTTT	TRBV9	13	TRBJ2-3	TRBD2	-
CASSLQGINEKLFF	TGTGCCAGCAGCTTACAGGGGATTAATGAAAAACTGTTTTTT	TRBV5-6	14	TRBJ1-4	TRBD1	-
CASSLAGRTDTQYF	TGTGCCAGCAGCTTAGCTGGGCGCACAGATACGCAGTATTTT	TRBV7-2	14	TRBJ2-3	-	-
CATSRDIQRTSFF	TGTGCCACCAGCAGAGATATCCAGCGGACCAGCTTCTTC	TRBV15	13	TRBJ2-1	-	few
CASSVTSGLYNEQFF	TGTGCCAGCAGCGTAACTAGCGGGCTCTACAATGAGCAGTTCTTC	TRBV7-2	15	TRBJ2-1	TRBD2	-
CASSLSGSTGELFF	TGTGCCAGCAGCTTAAGCGGGTCTACCGGGGAGCTGTTTTTT	TRBV7-9	14	TRBJ2-2	-	-
CASSSSERSSYEQYF	TGTGCCAGCAGTTCTAGCGAGAGGAGCTCCTACGAGCAGTACTTC	TRBV6-1	15	TRBJ2-7	-	-
CASSGGPEAFF	TGTGCCAGTAGCGGCGGGCCTGAAGCTTTCTTT	TRBV19	11	TRBJ1-1	-	-
CASSPGGAYNEQFF	TGTGCCAGCTCGCCGGGAGGGGCCTACAATGAGCAGTTCTTC	TRBV18	14	TRBJ2-1	TRBD2	-
CASSFLSKPWELFF	TGTGCCAGCAGCTTTCTCAGTAAACCATGGGAGCTGTTTTTT	TRBV5-6	14	TRBJ2-2	-	-
CASKDRDTGELFF	TGTGCCAGCAAAGACAGGGATACCGGGGAGCTGTTTTTT	TRBV2	13	TRBJ2-2	TRBD1	-
CASSFARDITEAFF	TGTGCCAGCAGCTTCGCTAGGGACATCACTGAAGCTTTCTTT	TRBV7-8	14	TRBJ1-1	-	-
CASSPGGSGAGELFF	TGTGCCAGCAGCCCGGGGGGTTCGGGTGCCGGGGAGCTGTTTTTT	TRBV7-2	15	TRBJ2-2	TRBD2	few
CAWSPIPGNTIYF	TGTGCCTGGAGTCCAATTCCTGGAAACACCATATATTTT	TRBV30	13	TRBJ1-3	-	-
CASSESSGSVYEQFF	TGTGCCAGCAGTGAATCAAGCGGGAGTGTTTATGAGCAGTTCTTC	TRBV25-1	15	TRBJ2-1	TRBD2	-
CASSSLLMDGVGNNEQFF	TGTGCCAGTAGTTCGCTTCTTATGGACGGGGTTGGAAACAATGAGCAGTTCTTC	TRBV19	18	TRBJ2-1	-	-
CATSSTGQSSYNSPLHF	TGTGCCACCAGCAGTACGGGACAGAGCTCCTATAATTCACCCCTCCACTTT	TRBV15	17	TRBJ1-6	TRBD1	-
CASSPYAGVETYEQYF	TGTGCCAGCAGCCCTTATGCGGGGGTCGAAACCTACGAGCAGTACTTC	TRBV27	16	TRBJ2-7	TRBD2	-
CASSLTGAAGGTDTQYF	TGTGCCAGCAGCTTAACAGGGGCCGCAGGGGGTACAGATACGCAGTATTTT	TRBV7-2	17	TRBJ2-3	TRBD1	-
CASSYIAGNEQFF	TGTGCCAGCAGTTACATAGCGGGCAATGAGCAGTTCTTC	TRBV6-6	13	TRBJ2-1	TRBD2	-
CAWREDSYSGYGYTF	TGTGCCTGGAGGGAAGACAGTTACTCCGGCTATGGCTACACCTTC	TRBV30	15	TRBJ1-2	-	-
CASSIGAYSNQPQHF	TGTGCCAGTAGTATAGGAGCGTATAGCAATCAGCCCCAGCATTTT	TRBV19	15	TRBJ1-5	-	-
CASSKKEDGTAHEQYF	TGTGCCAGCAGCAAAAAAGAGGACGGGACAGCCCACGAGCAGTACTTC	TRBV5-4	16	TRBJ2-7	TRBD1	-
CASSHDRAPMNTEAFF	TGTGCCAGCAGCCATGACAGAGCCCCCATGAACACTGAAGCTTTCTTT	TRBV5-5	16	TRBJ1-1	-	-
CASSQAFSTDTQYF	TGTGCCAGCAGCCAAGCTTTTAGCACAGATACGCAGTATTTT	TRBV14	14	TRBJ2-3	-	-
CASSLNAGSSGEQYF	TGTGCCAGCAGCTTAAATGCGGGAAGTAGTGGGGAGCAGTACTTC	TRBV11-2	15	TRBJ2-7	-	-
CASSAGTSVAKNIQYF	TGTGCCAGCAGTGCCGGGACTAGCGTTGCCAAAAACATTCAGTACTTC	TRBV9	16	TRBJ2-4	TRBD2	-
CASSRQVAGEREQYF	TGTGCCAGCAGCCGCCAGGTAGCGGGAGAGAGGGAGCAGTACTTC	TRBV5-4	15	TRBJ2-7	TRBD2	-
CASSGGYYEQYF	TGTGCCAGCAGCGGCGGATACTACGAGCAGTACTTC	TRBV7-2	12	TRBJ2-7	-	few
CSSSLVIRTSGIPYEQYF	TGTTCCAGCAGCTTGGTAATCCGGACTAGCGGGATCCCCTACGAGCAGTACTTC	TRBV7-9	18	TRBJ2-7	TRBD2	-
CASSEDRERGYTF	TGTGCCAGCAGTGAGGACAGGGAGAGAGGCTACACCTTC	TRBV2	13	TRBJ1-2	TRBD1	once
CASSPLSGNTIYF	TGTGCCAGCAGTCCCTTGTCTGGAAACACCATATATTTT	TRBV25-1	13	TRBJ1-3	-	few
CAWSVQSDEAFF	TGTGCCTGGAGTGTACAGTCCGATGAAGCTTTCTTT	TRBV30	12	TRBJ1-1	-	once
CASRRTGLSDTQYF	TGTGCCAGCAGAAGGACAGGATTATCAGATACGCAGTATTTT	TRBV27	14	TRBJ2-3	TRBD1	-
CASSLRLGLAGGGETQYF	TGTGCCAGCAGCCTACGACTGGGACTAGCGGGAGGAGGGGAGACCCAGTACTTC	TRBV13	18	TRBJ2-5	TRBD2	-
CASSFLHRDFYEQYF	TGTGCCAGCAGCTTCCTCCACCGGGACTTCTACGAGCAGTACTTC	TRBV5-6	15	TRBJ2-7	-	-